A single sample is the source of the 4 T cell receptor beta chains below, sequenced in a study of chemoradiotherapy in HPV16-positive cancers. The assay was immunoSEQ multiplex PCR, and TCRdb's table has in-frame clones only and misses some. The sample lists under 20,000 clones; about 80% were seen once. The sample consisted of blood, taken from a patient who underwent chemoradiotherapy. The receptors stem from a human donor with HPV-associated anogenital cancer.

The chain joins TRBV5-1 to TRBJ2-7; tentative D call: TRBD1 (6 bases). In germline, CDR1 is SGHRS, CDR2 YFSETQ. The CDR3 consists of 15 residues. The V gene lost 1 base and the J gene lost 5 bases, with 16 bases spanning the gap. The CDR3 loop is CASSLSQGRFDEQYF. The CDR3 bases are TGCGCCAGCAGCTTGTCGCAGGGGAGATTTGACGAGCAGTACTTC.

V is TRBV7-6 and J is TRBJ2-1; perhaps TRBD2 as D (5 bases). Germline CDR1 reads SGHVS; CDR2 reads FNYEAQ. The CDR3 is 18 residues long. V lost 5 bases and J 0 bases, leaving 20 bases between the germline ends. Written as DNA, the CDR3 is TGTGCCAGCAGCCCCCGTTCGTCCGGACTTAGCTCCTACAATGAGCAGTTCTTC. Translating it yields CASSPRSSGLSSYNEQFF.

The gene calls are TRBV7-9 and TRBJ2-7, with D maybe TRBD1 (6 bases). Looked up from germline, CDR1 is SEHNR and CDR2 is FQNEAQ (reference sequence). This CDR3 comprises 14 residues. V gave up 0 bases and J gave up 7 bases, with 13 bases separating them. CDR3 sequence reads: CASSLADRSGEQYF. The CDR3 region has the DNA TGTGCCAGCAGCTTAGCGGACAGATCGGGTGAGCAGTACTTC. Based on the CDR3 plus reference TRBV7-9 and TRBJ2-7, the full variable domain is DTGVSQNPRHKITKRGQNVTFRCDPISEHNRLYWYRQTLGQGPEFLTYFQNEAQLEKSRLLSDRFSAERPKGSFSTLEIQRTEQGDSAMYLCASSLADRSGEQYFGPGTRLTVT.

CDR3 loop: CASSFRDNIPNTGELFF. Here the CDR3 DNA reads TGTGCCAGCAGCTTTCGGGACAACATCCCGAACACCGGGGAGCTGTTTTTT. V usage is TRBV5-5 and J usage is TRBJ2-2; maybe TRBD1 (6 bases). The length of the CDR3 is 17 residues. V dropped 2 bases and J dropped 0 bases, with 14 bases sitting between them. Germline CDR1 reads SGHKS; CDR2 reads YYEKEE (reference sequence). The full variable domain, rest sourced from reference TRBV5-5 and TRBJ2-2, is DAGVTQSPTHLIKTRGQQVTLRCSPISGHKSVSWYQQVLGQGPQFIFQYYEKEERGRGNFPDRFSARQFPNYSSELNVNALLLGDSALYLCASSFRDNIPNTGELFFGEGSRLTVL.